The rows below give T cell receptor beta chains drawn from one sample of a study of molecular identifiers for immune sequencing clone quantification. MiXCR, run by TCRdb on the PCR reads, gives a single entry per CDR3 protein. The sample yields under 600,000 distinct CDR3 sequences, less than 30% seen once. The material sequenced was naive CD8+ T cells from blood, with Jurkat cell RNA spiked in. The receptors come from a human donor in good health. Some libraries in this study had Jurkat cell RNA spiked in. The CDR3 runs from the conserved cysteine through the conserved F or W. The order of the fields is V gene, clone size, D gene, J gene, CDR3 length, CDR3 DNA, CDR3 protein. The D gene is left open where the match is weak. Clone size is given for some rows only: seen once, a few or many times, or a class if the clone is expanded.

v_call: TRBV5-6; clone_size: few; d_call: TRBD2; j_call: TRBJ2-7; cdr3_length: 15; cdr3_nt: TGTGCCAGCAGCTTGAGCGGGACTCCCACCTACGAGCAGTACTTC; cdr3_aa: CASSLSGTPTYEQYF
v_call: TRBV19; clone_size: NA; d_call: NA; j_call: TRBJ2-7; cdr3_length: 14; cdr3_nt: TGTGCCAGTAGTATGGGCCGGGGGACCTACGAGCAGTACTTC; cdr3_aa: CASSMGRGTYEQYF
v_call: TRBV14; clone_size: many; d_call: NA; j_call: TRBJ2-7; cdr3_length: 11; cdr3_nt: TGTGCCAGCAGCCAAGTTCCCGAGCAGTACTTC; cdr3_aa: CASSQVPEQYF
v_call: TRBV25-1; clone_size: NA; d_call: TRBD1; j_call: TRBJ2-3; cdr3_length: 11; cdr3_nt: TGTGCCAGCGAAATCGGGACAGGGCAGTATTTT; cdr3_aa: CASEIGTGQYF
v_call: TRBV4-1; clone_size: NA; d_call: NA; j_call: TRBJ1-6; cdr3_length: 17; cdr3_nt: TGCGCCAGCAGCCAAGATCCGGATAGCTCCTATAATTCACCCCTCCACTTT; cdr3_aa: CASSQDPDSSYNSPLHF
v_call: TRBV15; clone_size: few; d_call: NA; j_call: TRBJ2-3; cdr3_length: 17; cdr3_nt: TGTGCCACCAGCAGCACCTGGCAGCGGACGGTCGGAGATACGCAGTATTTT; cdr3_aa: CATSSTWQRTVGDTQYF
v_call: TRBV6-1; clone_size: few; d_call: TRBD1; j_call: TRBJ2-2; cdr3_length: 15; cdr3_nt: TGTGCCAGCAGACAACAGGGGGGGAACACCGGGGAGCTGTTTTTT; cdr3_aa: CASRQQGGNTGELFF
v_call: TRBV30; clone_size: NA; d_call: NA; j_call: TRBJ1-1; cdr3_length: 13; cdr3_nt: TGTGCCGGACACCGACAGGTTGGTTCTGAAGCTTTCTTT; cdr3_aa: CAGHRQVGSEAFF
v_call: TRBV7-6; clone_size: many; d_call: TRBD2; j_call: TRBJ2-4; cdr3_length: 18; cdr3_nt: TGTGCCAGCAGCCCGGGCCCCCTAGCGGGGGGGGCCAAAAACATTCAGTACTTC; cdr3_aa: CASSPGPLAGGAKNIQYF
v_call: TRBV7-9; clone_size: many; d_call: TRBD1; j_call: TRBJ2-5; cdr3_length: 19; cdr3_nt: TGTGCCAGCAGCTCACAATTCTACAGGGGGTATACCACCAAAGAGACCCAGTACTTC; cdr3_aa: CASSSQFYRGYTTKETQYF
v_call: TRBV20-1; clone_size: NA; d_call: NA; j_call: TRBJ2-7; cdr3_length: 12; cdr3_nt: TGCAGTGCTAGTGACAGAAACTACGAGCAGTACTTC; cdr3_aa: CSASDRNYEQYF
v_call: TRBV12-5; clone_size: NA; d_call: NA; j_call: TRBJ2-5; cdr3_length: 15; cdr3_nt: TGTGCTAGTGGTGTGACCGGGACTGAAGAAGAGACCCAGTACTTC; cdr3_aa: CASGVTGTEEETQYF
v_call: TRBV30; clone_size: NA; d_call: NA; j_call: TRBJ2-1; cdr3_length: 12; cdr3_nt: TGTGCCTGGAGTCCTCGCCCCAATGAGCAGTTCTTC; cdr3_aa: CAWSPRPNEQFF
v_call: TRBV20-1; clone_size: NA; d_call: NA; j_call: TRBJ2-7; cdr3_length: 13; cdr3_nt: TGCAGTGCTAGAGAACCTGGAAGCAACGAGCAGTACTTC; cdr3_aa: CSAREPGSNEQYF
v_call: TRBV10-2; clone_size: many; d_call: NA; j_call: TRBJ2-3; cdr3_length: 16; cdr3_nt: TGCGCCAGCAGTGTTCCTTGGGCATCCCAGAAAGACACGCAGTATTTT; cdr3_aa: CASSVPWASQKDTQYF
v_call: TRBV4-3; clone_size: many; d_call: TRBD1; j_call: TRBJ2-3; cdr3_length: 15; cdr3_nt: TGCGCCAGCAGCCAGACAGGGAGCCGAGGAGATACGCAGTATTTT; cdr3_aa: CASSQTGSRGDTQYF
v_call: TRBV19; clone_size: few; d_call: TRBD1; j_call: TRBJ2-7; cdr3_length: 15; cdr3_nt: TGTGCCAGTAGTATTGGGACAGGGGACCGCTACGAGCAGTACTTC; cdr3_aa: CASSIGTGDRYEQYF
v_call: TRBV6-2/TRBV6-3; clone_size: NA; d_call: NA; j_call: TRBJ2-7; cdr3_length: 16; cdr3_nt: TGTGCCAGCAGTTACTCGAAGATGCGTTCCTCCTACGAGCAGTACTTC; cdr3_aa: CASSYSKMRSSYEQYF
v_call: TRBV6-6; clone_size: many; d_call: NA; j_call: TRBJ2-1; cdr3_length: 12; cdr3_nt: TGTGCCAGCAGTCCAACCTACAATGAGCAGTTCTTC; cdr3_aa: CASSPTYNEQFF
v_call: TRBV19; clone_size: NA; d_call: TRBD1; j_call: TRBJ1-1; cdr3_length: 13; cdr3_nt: TGTGCCAGTATTGACAGGGCTTCTACTGAAGCTTTCTTT; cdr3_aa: CASIDRASTEAFF
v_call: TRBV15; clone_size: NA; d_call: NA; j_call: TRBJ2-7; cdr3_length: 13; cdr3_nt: TGTGCCACCAGCGATGAGGGCCGCTACGAGCAGTACTTC; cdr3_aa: CATSDEGRYEQYF
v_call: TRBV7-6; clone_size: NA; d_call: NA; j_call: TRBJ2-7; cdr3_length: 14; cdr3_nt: TGTGCCAGCAGCCATAGGACCGGGGAGATCGAGCAGTACTTC; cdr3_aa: CASSHRTGEIEQYF
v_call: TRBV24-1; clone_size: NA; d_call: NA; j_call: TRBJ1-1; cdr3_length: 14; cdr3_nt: TGTGCCACCAGTGCGGGGGGGCCAGGCACTGAAGCTTTCTTT; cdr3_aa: CATSAGGPGTEAFF
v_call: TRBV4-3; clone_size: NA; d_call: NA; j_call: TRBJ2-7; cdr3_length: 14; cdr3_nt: TGCGCCAGCAGCCAAGATAAGGGGGGGGTCGAGCAGTACTTC; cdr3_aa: CASSQDKGGVEQYF